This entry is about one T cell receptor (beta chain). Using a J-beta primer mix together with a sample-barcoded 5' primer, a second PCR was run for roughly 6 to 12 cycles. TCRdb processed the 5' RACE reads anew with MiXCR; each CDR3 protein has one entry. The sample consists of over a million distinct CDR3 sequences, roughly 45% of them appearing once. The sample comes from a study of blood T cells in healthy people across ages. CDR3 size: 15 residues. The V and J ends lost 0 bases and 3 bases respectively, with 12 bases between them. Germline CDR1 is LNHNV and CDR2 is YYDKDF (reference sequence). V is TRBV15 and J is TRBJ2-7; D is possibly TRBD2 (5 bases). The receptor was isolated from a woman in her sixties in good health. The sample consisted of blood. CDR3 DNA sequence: TGTGCCACCAGCAGAGAAGGCATCGGGGTCTACGAGCAGTACTTC. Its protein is CATSREGIGVYEQYF. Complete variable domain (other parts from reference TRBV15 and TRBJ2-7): DAMVIQNPRYQVTQFGKPVTLSCSQTLNHNVMYWYQQKSSQAPKLLFHYYDKDFNNEADTPDNFQSRRPNTSFCFLDIRSPGLGDTAMYLCATSREGIGVYEQYFGPGTRLTVT.